This TCR beta chain was identified in a study of blood T cell repertoires in COVID-19. V gave up 5 bases and J gave up 7 bases, with 17 bases separating them. Germline V gives CDR1 KGHSH, CDR2 LQKENI. This CDR3 spans 15 amino acids. Authors' processing steps: Amplifying reference gene primers gave estimates of nucleated cell counts. Assay: immunoSEQ multiplex PCR; the TCRdb copy retains only in-frame clones and omits some. That table supplies the V and J calls and clone size; D and trimming were determined from the DNA. The table shows over 300,000 clones, with 89% occurring only once. This chain links TRBV18 with TRBJ1-4; a possible D gene is TRBD1 (6 bases). The TCR comes from a man aged 35-49 years with acute or convalescent COVID-19. Sequences were obtained from peripheral blood. For the CDR3, the DNA is TGTGCCAGCTCATCTTCGACAGGTTACCCTGAAAAACTGTTTTTT. It codes for CASSSSTGYPEKLFF.